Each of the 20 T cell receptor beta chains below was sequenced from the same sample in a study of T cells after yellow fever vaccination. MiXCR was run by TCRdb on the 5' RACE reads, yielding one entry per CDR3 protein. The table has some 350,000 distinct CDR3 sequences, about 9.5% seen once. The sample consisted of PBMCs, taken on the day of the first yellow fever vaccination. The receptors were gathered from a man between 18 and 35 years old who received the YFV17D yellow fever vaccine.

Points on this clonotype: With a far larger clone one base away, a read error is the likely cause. In nucleotides, the CDR3 is TGTGCCAGCAGCCACTCCTACGAGCAGTACTTC. It translates to CASSHSYEQYF. The chain combines TRBV7-9 with TRBJ2-7; D is undetermined. Between the trimmed V and J ends, which lost 5 bases and 0 bases, there was a span of 2 bases. The CDR3 is 11 residues long. The germline V gene encodes CDR1 SEHNR and CDR2 FQNEAQ (reference sequence).

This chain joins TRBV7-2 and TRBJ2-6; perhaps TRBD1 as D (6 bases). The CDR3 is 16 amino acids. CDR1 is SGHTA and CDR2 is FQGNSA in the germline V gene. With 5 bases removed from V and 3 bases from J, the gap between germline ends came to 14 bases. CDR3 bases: TGTGCCAGCAGCGAGGAAACAGGGTATGGGGCCAACGTCCTGACTTTC. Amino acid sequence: CASSEETGYGANVLTF.

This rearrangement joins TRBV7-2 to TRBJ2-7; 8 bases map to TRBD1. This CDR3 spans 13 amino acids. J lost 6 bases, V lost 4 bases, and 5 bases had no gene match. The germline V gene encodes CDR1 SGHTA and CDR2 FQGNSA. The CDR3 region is CASSWGRGREQYF. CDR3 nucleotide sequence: TGTGCCAGCAGCTGGGGCAGGGGGCGCGAGCAGTACTTC. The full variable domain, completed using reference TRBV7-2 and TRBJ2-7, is GAGVSQSPSNKVTEKGKDVELRCDPISGHTALYWYRQSLGQGLEFLIYFQGNSAPDKSGLPSDRFSAERTGGSVSTLTIQRTQQEDSAVYLCASSWGRGREQYFGPGTRLTVT.

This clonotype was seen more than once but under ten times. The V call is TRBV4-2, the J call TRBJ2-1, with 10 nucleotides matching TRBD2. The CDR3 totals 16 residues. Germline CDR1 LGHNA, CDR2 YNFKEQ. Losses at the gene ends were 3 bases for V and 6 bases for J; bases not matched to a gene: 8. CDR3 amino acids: CASSQDLAGALNEQFF. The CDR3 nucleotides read TGTGCCAGCAGCCAGGACCTAGCGGGGGCCCTCAATGAGCAGTTCTTC.

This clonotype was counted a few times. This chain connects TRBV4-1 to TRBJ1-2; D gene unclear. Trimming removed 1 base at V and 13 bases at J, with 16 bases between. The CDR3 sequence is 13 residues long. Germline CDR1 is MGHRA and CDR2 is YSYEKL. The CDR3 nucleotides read TGCGCCAGCAGCCAAGTTATCGGGGAGTCTGTCACCTTC. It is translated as CASSQVIGESVTF.

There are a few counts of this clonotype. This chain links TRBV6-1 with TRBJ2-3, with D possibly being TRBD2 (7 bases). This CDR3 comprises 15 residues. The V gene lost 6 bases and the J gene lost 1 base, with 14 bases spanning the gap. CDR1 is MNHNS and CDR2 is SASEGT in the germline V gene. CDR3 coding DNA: TGTGCCAGCAGAAGGGGGGGGTACGGCACAGATACGCAGTATTTT. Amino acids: CASRRGGYGTDTQYF.

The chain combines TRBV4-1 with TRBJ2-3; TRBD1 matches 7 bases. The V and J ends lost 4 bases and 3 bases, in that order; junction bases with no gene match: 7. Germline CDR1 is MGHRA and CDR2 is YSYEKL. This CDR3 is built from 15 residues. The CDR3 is CASSRRQGRTDTQYF. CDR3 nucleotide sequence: TGCGCCAGCAGCCGCCGACAGGGTAGGACAGATACGCAGTATTTT.

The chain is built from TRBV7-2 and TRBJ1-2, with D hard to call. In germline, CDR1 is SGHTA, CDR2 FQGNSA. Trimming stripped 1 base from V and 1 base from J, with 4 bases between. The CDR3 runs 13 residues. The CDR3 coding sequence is TGTGCCAGCAGCTTAGTAGTTAACTATGGCTACACCTTC. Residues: CASSLVVNYGYTF. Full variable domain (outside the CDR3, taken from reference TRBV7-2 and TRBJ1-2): GAGVSQSPSNKVTEKGKDVELRCDPISGHTALYWYRQSLGQGLEFLIYFQGNSAPDKSGLPSDRFSAERTGGSVSTLTIQRTQQEDSAVYLCASSLVVNYGYTFGSGTRLTVV.

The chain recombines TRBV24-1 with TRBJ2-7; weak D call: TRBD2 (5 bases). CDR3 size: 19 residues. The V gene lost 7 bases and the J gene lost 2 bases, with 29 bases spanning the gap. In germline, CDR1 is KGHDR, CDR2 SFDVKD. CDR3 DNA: TGTGCCACCAGACCAACCGAAACAAGGAGGACTGTAACCACCTACGAGCAGTACTTC. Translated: CATRPTETRRTVTTYEQYF.

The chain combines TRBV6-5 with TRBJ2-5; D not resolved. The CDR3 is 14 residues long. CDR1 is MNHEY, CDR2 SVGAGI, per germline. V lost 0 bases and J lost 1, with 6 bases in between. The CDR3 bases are TGTGCCAGCAGTTACTCGAACGGCCAAGAGACCCAGTACTTC. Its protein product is CASSYSNGQETQYF.

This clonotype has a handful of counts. The CDR3 loop is CSAGPGQGILEQYF. CDR3 coding DNA: TGCAGTGCTGGACCGGGACAGGGAATCCTCGAGCAGTACTTC. This chain joins TRBV20-1 and TRBJ2-7; 9 bases are a match to TRBD1. This CDR3 has 14 residues. From germline, CDR1 is DFQATT and CDR2 SNEGSKA (reference sequence). Trimming removed 5 bases from V and 6 bases from J; junction bases left unmatched: 11.

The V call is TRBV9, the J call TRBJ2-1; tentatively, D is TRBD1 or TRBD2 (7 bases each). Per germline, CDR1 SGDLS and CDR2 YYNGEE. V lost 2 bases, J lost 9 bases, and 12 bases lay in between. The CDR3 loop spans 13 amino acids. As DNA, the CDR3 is TGTGCCAGCAGCGTGGGAGGGGGCTCTGAGCAGTTCTTC. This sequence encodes CASSVGGGSEQFF.

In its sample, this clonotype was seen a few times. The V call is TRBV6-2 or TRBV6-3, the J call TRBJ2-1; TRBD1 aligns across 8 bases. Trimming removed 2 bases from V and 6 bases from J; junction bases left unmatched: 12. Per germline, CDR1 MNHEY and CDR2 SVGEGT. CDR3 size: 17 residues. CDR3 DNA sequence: TGTGCCAGCAGTTACGTAATAAGGACAGGGATAAGCAATGAGCAGTTCTTC. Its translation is CASSYVIRTGISNEQFF.

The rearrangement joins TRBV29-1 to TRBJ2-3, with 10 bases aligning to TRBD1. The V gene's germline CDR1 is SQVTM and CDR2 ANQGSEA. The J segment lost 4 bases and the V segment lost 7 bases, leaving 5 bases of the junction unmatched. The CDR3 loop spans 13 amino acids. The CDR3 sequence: CSGRQGAADTQYF. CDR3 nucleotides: TGCAGCGGGCGACAGGGGGCTGCAGATACGCAGTATTTT.

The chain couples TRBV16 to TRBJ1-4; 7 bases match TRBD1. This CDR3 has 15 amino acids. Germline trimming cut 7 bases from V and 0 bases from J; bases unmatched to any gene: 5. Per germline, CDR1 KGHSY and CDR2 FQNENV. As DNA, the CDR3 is TGTGCCAGCACGGGACAGCACGCAACTAATGAAAAACTGTTTTTT. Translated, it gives CASTGQHATNEKLFF.

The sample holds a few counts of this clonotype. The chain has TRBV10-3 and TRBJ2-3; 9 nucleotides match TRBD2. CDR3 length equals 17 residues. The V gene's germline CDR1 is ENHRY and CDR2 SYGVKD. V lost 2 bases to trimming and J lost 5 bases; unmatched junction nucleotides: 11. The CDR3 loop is CAISEVLAGSRKDTQYF. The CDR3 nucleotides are TGTGCCATCAGTGAGGTTCTAGCGGGGTCGCGTAAAGATACGCAGTATTTT.

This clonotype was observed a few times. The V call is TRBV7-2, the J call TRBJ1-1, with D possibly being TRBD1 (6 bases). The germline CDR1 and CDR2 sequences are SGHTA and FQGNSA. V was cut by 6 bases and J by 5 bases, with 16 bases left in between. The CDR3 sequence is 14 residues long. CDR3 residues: CASRLQGTGTEAFF. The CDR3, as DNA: TGTGCCAGCAGATTACAGGGCACGGGAACTGAAGCTTTCTTT.

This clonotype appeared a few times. The CDR3 is CASSEGPREQYF. CDR3 nucleotide sequence: TGTGCCAGCAGTGAAGGCCCCCGGGAGCAGTACTTC. The chain carries TRBV25-1 and TRBJ2-7; no clear D. The CDR3 consists of 12 residues. CDR1 is MGHDK and CDR2 is SYGVNS in the germline V gene. V dropped 2 bases and J dropped 7 bases, with 9 bases sitting between them.

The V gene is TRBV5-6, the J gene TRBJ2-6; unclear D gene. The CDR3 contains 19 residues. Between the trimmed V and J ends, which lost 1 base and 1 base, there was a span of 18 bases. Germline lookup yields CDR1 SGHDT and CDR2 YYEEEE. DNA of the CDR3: TGTGCCAGCAGCTTGCCCGGGCGAGAGAAATCATCTGGGGCCAACGTCCTGACTTTC. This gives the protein CASSLPGREKSSGANVLTF.

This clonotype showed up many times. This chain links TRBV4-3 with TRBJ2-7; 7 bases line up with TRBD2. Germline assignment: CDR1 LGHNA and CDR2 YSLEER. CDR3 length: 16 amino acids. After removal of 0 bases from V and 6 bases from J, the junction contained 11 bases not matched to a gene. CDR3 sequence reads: CASSQEAPGGPAEQYF. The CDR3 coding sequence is TGCGCCAGCAGCCAAGAAGCTCCGGGAGGTCCGGCCGAGCAGTACTTC.